This T cell receptor (beta chain) was retrieved from a study of shared T cell receptors in the human thymus. Here immunoSEQ multiplex PCR was the method, and the copy in TCRdb shows in-frame clones only, minus some. The sample holds about 660,000 clones; roughly 90% are singletons and the top ten take approximately 0.011%. Trimming at V came to 6 bases and at J to 4 bases, leaving 11 bases not matched to a gene. The CDR3 covers 15 residues. CDR1 is LNHDA and CDR2 is SQIVND in the germline V gene (reference sequence). These data were also filed under a second study, of human thymus T cells. That study reports: Thymic TCR repertoires of unrelated people reportedly overlapped highly.

This clonotype originated in a boy younger than two with a congenital heart defect. The V and J genes are TRBV19 and TRBJ2-7, with 8 bases lining up with TRBD2. The sample taken for sequencing was thymocytes. CDR3 in amino acids: CASSPVGVAGYEQYF. The CDR3 region has the DNA TGTGCCAGTAGCCCAGTCGGGGTAGCGGGGTACGAGCAGTACTTC. Supplemented by reference TRBV19 and TRBJ2-7, the full variable domain reads DGGITQSPKYLFRKEGQNVTLSCEQNLNHDAMYWYRQDPGQGLRLIYYSQIVNDFQKGDIAEGYSVSREKKESFPLTVTSAQKNPTAFYLCASSPVGVAGYEQYFGPGTRLTVT.